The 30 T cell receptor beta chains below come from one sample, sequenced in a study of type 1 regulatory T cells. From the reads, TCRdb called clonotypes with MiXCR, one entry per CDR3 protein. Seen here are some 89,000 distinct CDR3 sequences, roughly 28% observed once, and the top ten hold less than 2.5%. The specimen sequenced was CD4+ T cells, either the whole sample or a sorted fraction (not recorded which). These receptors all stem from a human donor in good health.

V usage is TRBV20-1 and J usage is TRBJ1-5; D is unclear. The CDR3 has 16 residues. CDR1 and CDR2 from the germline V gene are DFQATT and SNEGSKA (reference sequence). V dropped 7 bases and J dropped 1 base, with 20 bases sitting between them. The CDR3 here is CSVPHGAVWSNQPQHF. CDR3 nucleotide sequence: TGCAGTGTTCCACACGGAGCAGTGTGGAGCAATCAGCCCCAGCATTTT.

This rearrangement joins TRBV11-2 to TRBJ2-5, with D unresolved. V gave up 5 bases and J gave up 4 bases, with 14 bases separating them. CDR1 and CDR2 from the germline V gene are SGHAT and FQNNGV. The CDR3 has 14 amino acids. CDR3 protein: CASSPEPALETQYF. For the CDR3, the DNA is TGTGCCAGCAGCCCCGAGCCGGCCTTAGAGACCCAGTACTTC.

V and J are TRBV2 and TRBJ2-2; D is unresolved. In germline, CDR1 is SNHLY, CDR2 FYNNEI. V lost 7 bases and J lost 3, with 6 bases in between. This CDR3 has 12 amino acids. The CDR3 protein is CASTMDTGELFF. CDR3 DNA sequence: TGTGCCAGCACGATGGACACCGGGGAGCTGTTTTTT.

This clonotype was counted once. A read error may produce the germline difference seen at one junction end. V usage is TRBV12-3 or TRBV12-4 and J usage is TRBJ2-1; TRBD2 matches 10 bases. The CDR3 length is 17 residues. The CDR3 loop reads CVSSLDKLAGVGNEQFF. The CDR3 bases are TGTGTCAGCAGTTTAGACAAGCTAGCGGGAGTGGGCAATGAGCAGTTCTTC.

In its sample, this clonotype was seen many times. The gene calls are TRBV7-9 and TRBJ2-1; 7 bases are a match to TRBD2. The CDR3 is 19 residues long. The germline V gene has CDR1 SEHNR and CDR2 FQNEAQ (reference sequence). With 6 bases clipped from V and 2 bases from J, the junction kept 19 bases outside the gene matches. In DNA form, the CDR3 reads TGTGCCAGCAGTCCGAAGCGGGACGGGGTAAATCACCCCTACAATGAGCAGTTCTTC. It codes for CASSPKRDGVNHPYNEQFF.

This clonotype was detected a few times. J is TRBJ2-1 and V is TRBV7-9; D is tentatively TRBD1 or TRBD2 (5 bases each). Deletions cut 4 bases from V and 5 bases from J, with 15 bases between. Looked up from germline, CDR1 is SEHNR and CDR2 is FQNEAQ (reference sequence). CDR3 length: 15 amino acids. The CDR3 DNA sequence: TGTGCCAGCAGCTCACCGGGACGGGATAACAATGAGCAGTTCTTC. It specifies CASSSPGRDNNEQFF.

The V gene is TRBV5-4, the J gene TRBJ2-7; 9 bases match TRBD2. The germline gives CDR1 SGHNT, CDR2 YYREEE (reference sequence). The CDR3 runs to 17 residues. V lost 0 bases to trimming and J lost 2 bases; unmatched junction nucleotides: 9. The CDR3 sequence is CASSLVSSGNRPYEQYF. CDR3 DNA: TGTGCCAGCAGCTTGGTTTCTAGCGGGAATAGACCCTACGAGCAGTACTTC.

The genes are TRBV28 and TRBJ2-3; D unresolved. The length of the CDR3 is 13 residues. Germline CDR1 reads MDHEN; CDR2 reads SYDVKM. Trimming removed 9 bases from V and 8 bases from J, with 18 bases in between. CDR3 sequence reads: CASFDSTWGTQYF. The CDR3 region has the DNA TGTGCCAGTTTCGACTCAACATGGGGTACGCAGTATTTT.

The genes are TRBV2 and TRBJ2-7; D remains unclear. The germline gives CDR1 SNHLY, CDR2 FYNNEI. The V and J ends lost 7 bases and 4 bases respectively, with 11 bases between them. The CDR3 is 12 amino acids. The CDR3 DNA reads TGTGCCAGCAACACTGACGGATACGAGCAGTACTTC. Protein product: CASNTDGYEQYF.

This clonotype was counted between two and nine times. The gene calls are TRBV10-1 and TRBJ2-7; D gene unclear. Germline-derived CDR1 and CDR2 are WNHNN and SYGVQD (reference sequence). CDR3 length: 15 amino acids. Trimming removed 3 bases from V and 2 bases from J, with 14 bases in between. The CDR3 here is CASSDRNGPPYEQYF. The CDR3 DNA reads TGCGCCAGCAGTGATAGGAACGGACCCCCCTACGAGCAGTACTTC.

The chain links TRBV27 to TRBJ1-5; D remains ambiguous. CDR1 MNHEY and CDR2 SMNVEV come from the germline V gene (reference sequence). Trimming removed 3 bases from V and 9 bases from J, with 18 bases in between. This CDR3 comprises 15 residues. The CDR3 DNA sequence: TGTGCCAGCAGTTTTGGGCAGAACGCATTTTGGCCCCAGCATTTT. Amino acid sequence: CASSFGQNAFWPQHF.

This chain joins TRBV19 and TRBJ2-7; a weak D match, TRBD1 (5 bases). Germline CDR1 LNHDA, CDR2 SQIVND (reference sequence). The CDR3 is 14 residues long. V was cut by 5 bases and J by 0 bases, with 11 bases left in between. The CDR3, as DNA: TGTGCCAGTAGTCTCCAGGGTAGCTCCTACGAGCAGTACTTC. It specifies CASSLQGSSYEQYF.

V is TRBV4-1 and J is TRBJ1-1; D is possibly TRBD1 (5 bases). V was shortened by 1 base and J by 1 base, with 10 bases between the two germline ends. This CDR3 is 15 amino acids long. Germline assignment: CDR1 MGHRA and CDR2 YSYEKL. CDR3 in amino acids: CASSQGGRTNTEAFF. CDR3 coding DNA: TGCGCCAGCAGCCAAGGGGGCAGAACGAACACTGAAGCTTTCTTT.

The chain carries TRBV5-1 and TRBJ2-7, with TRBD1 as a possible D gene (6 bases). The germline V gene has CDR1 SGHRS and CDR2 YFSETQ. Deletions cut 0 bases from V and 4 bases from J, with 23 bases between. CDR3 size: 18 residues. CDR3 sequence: CASSLASRPTGRGYEQYF. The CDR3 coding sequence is TGCGCCAGCAGCTTGGCCTCCCGCCCGACAGGCCGGGGTTACGAGCAGTACTTC.

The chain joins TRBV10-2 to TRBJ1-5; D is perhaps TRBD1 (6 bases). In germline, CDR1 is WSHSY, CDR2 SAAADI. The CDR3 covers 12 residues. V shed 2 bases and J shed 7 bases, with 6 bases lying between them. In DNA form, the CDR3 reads TGCGCCAGCAGTGAGGGGGGCCAGCCCCAGCATTTT. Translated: CASSEGGQPQHF.

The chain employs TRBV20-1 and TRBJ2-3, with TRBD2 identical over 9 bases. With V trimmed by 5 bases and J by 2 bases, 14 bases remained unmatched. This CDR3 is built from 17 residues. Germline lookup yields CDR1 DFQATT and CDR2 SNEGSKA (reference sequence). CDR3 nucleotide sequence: TGCAGTGCTGAGGGTTATAGCGGGAGCGGGGACACAGATACGCAGTATTTT. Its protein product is CSAEGYSGSGDTDTQYF.

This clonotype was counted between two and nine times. This CDR3 reads CSGRGGNTEAFF. The CDR3 nucleotides are TGCAGCGGGAGAGGGGGGAACACTGAAGCTTTCTTT. This chain links TRBV29-1 with TRBJ1-1; a weak D match, TRBD1 (6 bases). In germline, CDR1 is SQVTM, CDR2 ANQGSEA. Trimming took 7 bases from V and 1 from J, leaving 10 bases between them. The CDR3 totals 12 residues.

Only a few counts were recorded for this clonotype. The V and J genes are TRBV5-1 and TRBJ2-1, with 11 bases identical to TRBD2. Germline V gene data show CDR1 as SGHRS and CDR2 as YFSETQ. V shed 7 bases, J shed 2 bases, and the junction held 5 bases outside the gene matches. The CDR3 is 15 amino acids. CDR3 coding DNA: TGCGCCAGCGAAAAGGGACTAGCGGCCTACAATGAGCAGTTCTTC. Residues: CASEKGLAAYNEQFF.

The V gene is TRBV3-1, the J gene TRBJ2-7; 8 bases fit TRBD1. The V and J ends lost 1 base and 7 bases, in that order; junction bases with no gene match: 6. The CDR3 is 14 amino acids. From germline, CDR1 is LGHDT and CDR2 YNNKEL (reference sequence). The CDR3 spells CASSQGYRTGEQYF. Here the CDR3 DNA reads TGTGCCAGCAGCCAAGGGTATCGGACAGGGGAGCAGTACTTC.

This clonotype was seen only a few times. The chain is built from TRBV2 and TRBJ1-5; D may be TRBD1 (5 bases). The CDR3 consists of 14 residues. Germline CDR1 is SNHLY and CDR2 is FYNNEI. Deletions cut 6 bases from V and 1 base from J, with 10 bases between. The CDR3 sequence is CASSLRQSNQPQHF. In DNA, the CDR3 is TGTGCCAGCAGCCTACGACAGAGCAATCAGCCCCAGCATTTT.

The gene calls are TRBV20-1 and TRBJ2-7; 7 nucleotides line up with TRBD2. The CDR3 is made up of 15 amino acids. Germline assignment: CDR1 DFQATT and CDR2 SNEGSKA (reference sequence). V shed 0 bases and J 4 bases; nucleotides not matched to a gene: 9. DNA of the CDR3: TGCAGTGCTAGAGATCCGGGGGAGGGCTCATACGAGCAGTACTTC. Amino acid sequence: CSARDPGEGSYEQYF.

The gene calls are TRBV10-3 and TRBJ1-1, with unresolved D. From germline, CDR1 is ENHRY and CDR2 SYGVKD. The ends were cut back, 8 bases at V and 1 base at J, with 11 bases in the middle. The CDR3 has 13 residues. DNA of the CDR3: TGTGCCATCCGGGAGTTGCCGAACACTGAAGCTTTCTTT. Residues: CAIRELPNTEAFF.

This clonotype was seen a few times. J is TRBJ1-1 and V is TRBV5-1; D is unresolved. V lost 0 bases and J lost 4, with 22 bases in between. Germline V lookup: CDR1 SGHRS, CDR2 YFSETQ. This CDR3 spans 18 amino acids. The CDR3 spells CASSLVNEGGRTVTEAFF. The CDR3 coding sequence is TGCGCCAGCAGCTTGGTGAATGAGGGAGGGCGGACTGTCACTGAAGCTTTCTTT. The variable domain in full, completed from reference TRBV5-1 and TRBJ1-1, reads KAGVTQTPRYLIKTRGQQVTLSCSPISGHRSVSWYQQTPGQGLQFLFEYFSETQRNKGNFPGRFSGRQFSNSRSEMNVSTLELGDSALYLCASSLVNEGGRTVTEAFFGQGTRLTVV.

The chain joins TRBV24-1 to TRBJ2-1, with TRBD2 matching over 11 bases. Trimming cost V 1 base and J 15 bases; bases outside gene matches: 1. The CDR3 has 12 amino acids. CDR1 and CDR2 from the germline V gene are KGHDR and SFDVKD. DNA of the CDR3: TGTGCCACCAGTGATTTTAGCGGGAGGGGGTTCTTC. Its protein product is CATSDFSGRGFF.

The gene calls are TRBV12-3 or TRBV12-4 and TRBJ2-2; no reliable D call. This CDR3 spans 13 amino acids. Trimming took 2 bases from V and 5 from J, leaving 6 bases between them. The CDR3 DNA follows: TGTGCCAGCAGTTTAACGGAGACCGGGGAGCTGTTTTTT. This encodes CASSLTETGELFF.

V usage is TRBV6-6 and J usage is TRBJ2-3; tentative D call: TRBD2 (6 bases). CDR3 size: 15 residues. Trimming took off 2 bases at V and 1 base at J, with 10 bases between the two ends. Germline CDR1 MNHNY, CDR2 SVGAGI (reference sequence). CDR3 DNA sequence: TGTGCCAGCAGTTACGTGGCTAGCGGCACAGATACGCAGTATTTT. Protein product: CASSYVASGTDTQYF.

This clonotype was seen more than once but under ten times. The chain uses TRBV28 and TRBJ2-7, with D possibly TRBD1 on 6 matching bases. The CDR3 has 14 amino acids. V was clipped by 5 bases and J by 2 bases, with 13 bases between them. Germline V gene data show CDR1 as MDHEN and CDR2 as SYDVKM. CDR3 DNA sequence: TGTGCCAGCAGTGGGGGCGAGGGAGCCTACGAGCAGTACTTC. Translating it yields CASSGGEGAYEQYF.

The CDR3 is CASSPPLSGGSYNEQFF. CDR3 bases: TGTGCCAGCTCACCACCGTTATCGGGAGGCTCCTACAATGAGCAGTTCTTC. This rearrangement joins TRBV18 to TRBJ2-1; 7 positions agree with TRBD2. The CDR3 is 17 amino acids. Germline CDR1 and CDR2: KGHSH and LQKENI. J lost 0 bases, V lost 0 bases, and 5 bases had no gene match. Full variable domain (missing parts from reference TRBV18 and TRBJ2-1): NAGVMQNPRHLVRRRGQEARLRCSPMKGHSHVYWYRQLPEEGLKFMVYLQKENIIDESGMPKERFSAEFPKEGPSILRIQQVVRGDSAAYFCASSPPLSGGSYNEQFFGPGTRLTVL.

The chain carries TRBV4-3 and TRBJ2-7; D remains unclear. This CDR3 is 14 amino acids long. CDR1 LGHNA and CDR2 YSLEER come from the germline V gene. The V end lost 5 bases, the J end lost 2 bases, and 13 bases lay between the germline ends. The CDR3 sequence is CASSSVGNTYEQYF. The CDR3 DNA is TGCGCCAGCAGCAGTGTTGGGAACACCTACGAGCAGTACTTC.

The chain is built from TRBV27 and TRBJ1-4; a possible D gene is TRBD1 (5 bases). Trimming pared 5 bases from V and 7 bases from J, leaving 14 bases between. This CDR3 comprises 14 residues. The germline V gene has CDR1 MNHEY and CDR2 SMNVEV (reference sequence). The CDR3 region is CASSLDSRGEKLFF. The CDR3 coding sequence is TGTGCCAGCAGTCTTGACAGCCGCGGTGAAAAACTGTTTTTT.